The rows below give T cell receptor beta chains drawn from one sample of a study of molecular identifiers for immune sequencing clone quantification. TCRdb re-called the PCR reads with MiXCR, one entry per CDR3 protein. The sample contains about 500,000 distinct CDR3 sequences, 20% to 25% of which appear only once. The sample consisted of naive CD8+ T cells from blood, with Jurkat cell RNA spiked in. Receptor source: a human donor in good health. Some libraries in this study had Jurkat cell RNA spiked in. Both conserved end residues are part of each CDR3. A D gene is named only where the DNA matches it firmly. The size field is filled for only some rows; it gives once, few, many or a size class.

j_gene | v_gene | d_gene | abundance | CDR3aa | CDR3nt
TRBJ2-2 | TRBV30 | NA | many | CAWSAGTGELFF | TGTGCCTGGAGTGCTGGGACCGGGGAGCTGTTTTTT
TRBJ1-1 | TRBV3-1 | NA | NA | CASSQVIFSGNGEAFF | TGTGCCAGCAGCCAAGTTATCTTTTCGGGGAATGGTGAAGCTTTCTTT
TRBJ2-7 | TRBV30 | NA | many | CAWTGTASSYEQYF | TGTGCCTGGACCGGGACCGCCAGCTCCTACGAGCAGTACTTC
TRBJ2-2 | TRBV7-6 | NA | NA | CASSRGAGLFF | TGTGCCAGCAGCCGGGGCGCGGGGCTGTTTTTT
TRBJ2-7 | TRBV28 | NA | few | CASRGRMGFEQYF | TGTGCCAGCAGGGGGCGAATGGGGTTCGAGCAGTACTTC
TRBJ2-7 | TRBV29-1 | TRBD1 | many | CSVKTGGYEQYF | TGCAGCGTTAAAACAGGGGGCTACGAGCAGTACTTC
TRBJ2-2 | TRBV4-1 | NA | once | CASSQEGRRAGGELFF | TGCGCCAGCAGCCAAGAGGGCCGCAGGGCGGGCGGGGAGCTGTTTTTT
TRBJ1-2 | TRBV28 | NA | many | CASSLSRNYGYTF | TGTGCCAGCAGTTTGTCGAGAAACTATGGCTACACCTTC
TRBJ2-7 | TRBV30 | TRBD1 | NA | CAWGQALYEQYF | TGTGCCTGGGGACAGGCCCTCTACGAGCAGTACTTC
TRBJ1-3 | TRBV27 | NA | NA | CASVLGASGNTIYF | TGTGCCAGCGTGCTCGGAGCGTCTGGAAACACCATATATTTT